This TCR beta chain was identified during a study of cytomegalovirus exposure and HLA in healthy donors. Points from the study as a whole: Fewer than 200 TCR beta chains were listed as cytomegalovirus-associated. In the approximately 120 validation repertoires, a later analysis found that first-cohort TCR clusters tended to co-occur. While the bulk of TCR sequences proved rare, some public TCRs turned up in many donors.

In regard to this clone: The antigen is unknown.

V shed 4 bases and J 7 bases; nucleotides not matched to a gene: 5. Looked up from germline, CDR1 is SEHNR and CDR2 is FQNEAQ (reference sequence). This CDR3 region has 14 residues. Profiled with immunoSEQ multiplex PCR; TCRdb holds only in-frame clones, not every one. The table lists approximately 53,000 clones, around nine tenths of them singletons, with 1.4% in the top ten. The sample taken for sequencing was PBMCs. The receptor comes from a man aged 18 to 29 in good health and CMV-seronegative. The chain carries TRBV7-9 and TRBJ2-2, with TRBD1 matching 8 bases. The CDR3 region has the DNA TGTGCCAGCAGCTGGACAGGGTTTAACGGGGAGCTGTTTTTT. Translating gives CASSWTGFNGELFF.